The next 10 T cell receptor beta chains were all read from a single sample in a study of T cell responses to AZD1222 COVID-19 vaccine. Data came from immunoSEQ multiplex PCR; TCRdb stores just in-frame clones and leaves some out. This table has 75,000 to 85,000 clones, around 88% appearing once. Here the sequenced sample was peripheral blood, taken 28 days after the second AZD1222 dose. All receptors derive from an adult who received the AZD1222 COVID-19 vaccine.

The chain uses TRBV7-2 and TRBJ2-2; 10 bases align to TRBD1. The V gene end was trimmed by 5 bases and the J gene end by 5 bases; junction bases not matched to a gene: 5. Germline CDR1 SGHTA, CDR2 FQGNSA. This CDR3 has 15 residues. The CDR3: CASSPDRGRTGELFF. CDR3 nucleotides: TGTGCCAGCAGCCCCGACAGGGGGCGTACCGGGGAGCTGTTTTTT.

V usage is TRBV5-5 and J usage is TRBJ1-4; D is unresolved. The ends were cut back, 0 bases at V and 8 bases at J, with 11 bases in the middle. This CDR3 has 14 residues. Germline CDR1 and CDR2: SGHKS and YYEKEE (reference sequence). CDR3 DNA sequence: TGTGCCAGCAGCTTGGGCGTAATAGGGGAAAAACTGTTTTTT. Amino acids: CASSLGVIGEKLFF.

The V gene is TRBV7-2, the J gene TRBJ2-1, with 8 bases aligning to TRBD2. The CDR3 is made up of 15 amino acids. Trimming cost V 6 bases and J 6 bases; bases outside gene matches: 10. CDR1 and CDR2 from the germline V gene are SGHTA and FQGNSA. The CDR3 sequence is CASSFYSGEGNEQFF. The CDR3 region has the DNA TGTGCCAGCAGTTTTTATAGCGGGGAAGGCAATGAGCAGTTCTTC.

This chain joins TRBV24-1 and TRBJ1-3; D remains ambiguous. V lost 3 bases and J lost 0, with 8 bases in between. This CDR3 is built from 15 residues. From germline, CDR1 is KGHDR and CDR2 SFDVKD. The CDR3 here is CATSDPRSSGNTIYF. In nucleotides, the CDR3 is TGTGCCACCAGTGATCCCCGGTCCTCTGGAAACACCATATATTTT.

This sequence joins TRBV28 and TRBJ1-3, with a tentative D call TRBD1 (5 bases). The CDR3 covers 13 residues. The V gene lost 10 bases and the J gene lost 2 bases, with 12 bases spanning the gap. The germline CDR1 and CDR2 sequences are MDHEN and SYDVKM. The CDR3 DNA reads TGTGCCATTGCCCGGGGGGCTGGAAACACCATATATTTT. This encodes CAIARGAGNTIYF.

The V gene is TRBV19, the J gene TRBJ2-1; D is unclear. The germline V and J ends were trimmed by 8 bases and 7 bases, with 6 bases remaining between them. The CDR3 runs to 10 residues. Germline assignment: CDR1 LNHDA and CDR2 SQIVND (reference sequence). The CDR3 DNA follows: TGTGCCAGTTCTCGGAATGAGCAGTTCTTC. Its protein is CASSRNEQFF.

The chain recombines TRBV7-2 with TRBJ2-2; the match to TRBD1 covers 7 bases. V lost 5 bases and J lost 0; bases outside the gene matches: 3. Germline lookup yields CDR1 SGHTA and CDR2 FQGNSA. The CDR3 runs 15 residues. The CDR3: CASSPGTANTGELFF. The DNA of the CDR3 is TGTGCCAGCAGCCCCGGGACAGCGAACACCGGGGAGCTGTTTTTT.

This clone came up a few times. The V and J genes are TRBV12-3 or TRBV12-4 and TRBJ2-3; no definite D call. The CDR3 is 13 amino acids. V lost 0 bases and J lost 2, with 3 bases in between. CDR3 residues: CASSLAATDTQYF. CDR3 bases: TGTGCCAGCAGTTTAGCTGCCACAGATACGCAGTATTTT.

This clone was observed a single time. V gene TRBV15 combines with J gene TRBJ2-7; TRBD1 aligns across 8 bases. With 1 base clipped from V and 4 bases from J, the junction kept 9 bases outside the gene matches. The CDR3 is made up of 16 amino acids. Germline V CDR1 and CDR2: LNHNV, YYDKDF (reference sequence). For the CDR3, the DNA is TGTGCCACCAGCAGAGCCTACGACAGGGGATCATACGAGCAGTACTTC. This gives the protein CATSRAYDRGSYEQYF.

The CDR3 loop is CASAGGNNQPQHF. The CDR3, as DNA: TGTGCCAGTGCTGGGGGAAACAATCAGCCCCAGCATTTT. The chain employs TRBV11-2 and TRBJ1-5; TRBD1 is a possible D gene (5 bases). The V gene lost 9 bases and the J gene lost 3 bases, with 12 bases spanning the gap. Germline loops: CDR1 SGHAT, CDR2 FQNNGV. CDR3 length: 13 amino acids.